This T cell receptor beta chain came from a study of blood T cell repertoires in COVID-19. Study at large: Both acute and convalescent COVID-19 samples were obtained from the United States, Italy and Spain.

Under the authors' procedure: Cell counts per sample came from amplifying reference gene primers. Sequencing used immunoSEQ multiplex PCR; TCRdb keeps in-frame clones, though not all of them. D and trimming were read from the DNA, whereas the V and J calls and clone size are those reported in that table. This sample has more than 25,000 clones, with roughly 84% found just once. This clone was observed a handful of times. Trimming took off 6 bases at V and 4 bases at J, with 12 bases between the two ends. CDR1 is WSHSY and CDR2 is SAAADI in the germline V gene. This CDR3 is built from 14 residues. The gene calls are TRBV10-2 and TRBJ2-2; perhaps TRBD1 as D (5 bases). The source is a human donor in a cohort sampled during active COVID-19. The specimen sequenced was peripheral blood. The CDR3 region is CASSQGPSTGELFF. CDR3 nucleotides: TGCGCCAGCAGCCAGGGTCCCTCCACCGGGGAGCTGTTTTTT.